The 18 T cell receptor beta chains below all came from one sample that was sequenced in a study of radiotherapy plus CTLA-4 blockade in lung cancer. Data came from immunoSEQ multiplex PCR; TCRdb stores just in-frame clones and leaves some out. This table holds over 100,000 clones, more than 80% found once. This sample comprised peripheral blood, obtained from a patient treated with radiotherapy plus ipilimumab. The receptors originated from a human donor with non-small cell lung cancer that progressed on radiotherapy plus ipilimumab.

The chain combines TRBV5-1 with TRBJ1-1; 7 bases line up with TRBD1. The germline CDR1 and CDR2 sequences are SGHRS and YFSETQ. Trimming cost V 4 bases and J 1 base; bases outside gene matches: 13. This CDR3 is built from 17 residues. The CDR3 region has the DNA TGCGCCAGCAGCGCCTCCTGGGACAGACTCCAGAACACTGAAGCTTTCTTT. It specifies CASSASWDRLQNTEAFF.

V gene TRBV2 combines with J gene TRBJ1-5; D not resolved. Germline lookup yields CDR1 SNHLY and CDR2 FYNNEI. The CDR3 sequence is 12 residues long. Between the trimmed V and J ends, which lost 4 bases and 9 bases, there was a span of 10 bases. The CDR3 region is CASSADARPQHF. CDR3 bases: TGTGCCAGCAGTGCAGACGCTCGGCCCCAGCATTTT.

The chain is built from TRBV18 and TRBJ1-2; TRBD1 aligns across 9 bases. CDR1 KGHSH and CDR2 LQKENI come from the germline V gene. Germline trimming cut 4 bases from V and 6 bases from J; bases unmatched to any gene: 12. The CDR3 is 16 amino acids. CDR3 DNA: TGTGCCAGCTCACTAATTCAGCCCGGACAGGGGCATGGCTACACCTTC. Protein product: CASSLIQPGQGHGYTF.

This chain joins TRBV19 and TRBJ1-5; perhaps TRBD1 as D (6 bases). Germline-derived CDR1 and CDR2 are LNHDA and SQIVND (reference sequence). This CDR3 has 16 amino acids. V was clipped by 4 bases and J by 0 bases, with 13 bases between them. This chain's CDR3 is CASSTLQGFSNQPQHF. CDR3 nucleotide sequence: TGTGCCAGTAGTACACTACAGGGATTTAGCAATCAGCCCCAGCATTTT.

The rearrangement uses TRBV27 and TRBJ2-2; D is ambiguous. Germline values: CDR1 MNHEY, CDR2 SMNVEV (reference sequence). The CDR3 extends over 14 amino acids. Trimming took 0 bases from V and 3 from J, leaving 5 bases between them. Here the CDR3 DNA reads TGTGCCAGCAGTTTATCTCTATACACCGGGGAGCTGTTTTTT. This gives the protein CASSLSLYTGELFF.

The chain has TRBV13 and TRBJ2-6, with D unclear. V was shortened by 3 bases and J by 4 bases, with 4 bases between the two germline ends. CDR1 and CDR2 from the germline V gene are PRHDT and FYEKMQ (reference sequence). The CDR3 runs to 13 residues. The CDR3: CASSFQGANVLTF. Written as DNA, the CDR3 is TGTGCCAGCAGCTTCCAAGGGGCCAACGTCCTGACTTTC.

This rearrangement joins TRBV23-1 to TRBJ1-1; 9 positions agree with TRBD1. TRBV23-1 is an open reading frame, and its role is uncertain. Unmatched junction bases numbered 9, after V lost 3 bases and J lost 1 base. This CDR3 is built from 17 residues. As DNA, the CDR3 is TGCGCCAGCAGTCATCAGGACAGGGGAGAGAGGAACACTGAAGCTTTCTTT. The encoded protein is CASSHQDRGERNTEAFF.

The chain joins TRBV2 to TRBJ2-3; maybe TRBD1 (5 bases). The CDR3 has 13 residues. In germline, CDR1 is SNHLY, CDR2 FYNNEI. V dropped 7 bases and J dropped 0 bases, with 8 bases sitting between them. CDR3 amino acids: CASNRMSTDTQYF. The CDR3 DNA sequence: TGTGCCAGCAACAGGATGAGCACAGATACGCAGTATTTT.

This chain joins TRBV5-4 and TRBJ2-7; no firm D call. The CDR3 is 16 amino acids. Germline assignment: CDR1 SGHNT and CDR2 YYREEE (reference sequence). V lost 4 bases, J lost 4 bases, and 21 bases lay in between. CDR3 region: CASSPTGGSRPYEQYF. CDR3 coding DNA: TGTGCCAGCAGCCCCACTGGTGGGTCGCGTCCTTACGAGCAGTACTTC. The whole variable domain, filled in from reference TRBV5-4 and TRBJ2-7, reads ETGVTQSPTHLIKTRGQQVTLRCSSQSGHNTVSWYQQALGQGPQFIFQYYREEENGRGNFPPRFSGLQFPNYSSELNVNALELDDSALYLCASSPTGGSRPYEQYFGPGTRLTVT.

The genes are TRBV10-3 and TRBJ2-1; 7 positions match TRBD2. This CDR3 spans 14 amino acids. Germline CDR1 and CDR2: ENHRY and SYGVKD. With V trimmed by 2 bases and J by 6 bases, 4 bases remained unmatched. The chain's CDR3 is CAISEGGGVNEQFF. CDR3 DNA: TGTGCCATCAGTGAGGGGGGAGGGGTCAATGAGCAGTTCTTC.

This chain joins TRBV2 and TRBJ2-1, with D possibly matching TRBD1 (7 bases). The CDR3 has 14 residues. Germline V gene data show CDR1 as SNHLY and CDR2 as FYNNEI. Trimming left V 4 bases short and J 9 bases short, with 16 bases between. CDR3 amino acids: CASSGRQGGTEQFF. The CDR3 region has the DNA TGTGCCAGCAGTGGCCGACAGGGAGGTACTGAGCAGTTCTTC. Using reference TRBV2 and TRBJ2-1 for the parts outside the CDR3, the full variable domain is EPEVTQTPSHQVTQMGQEVILRCVPISNHLYFYWYRQILGQKVEFLVSFYNNEISEKSEIFDDQFSVERPDGSNFTLKIRSTKLEDSAMYFCASSGRQGGTEQFFGPGTRLTVL.

This chain links TRBV5-1 with TRBJ2-7; D gene unclear. Germline-derived CDR1 and CDR2 are SGHRS and YFSETQ. The CDR3 sequence is 15 residues long. V lost 0 bases and J 0 bases, leaving 10 bases between the germline ends. The CDR3 DNA is TGCGCCAGCAGCTTGGCCCCCGCCGGCTCCTACGAGCAGTACTTC. Translated, it gives CASSLAPAGSYEQYF.

The chain recombines TRBV9 with TRBJ2-1; TRBD1 aligns across 9 bases. The length of the CDR3 is 15 residues. The germline gives CDR1 SGDLS, CDR2 YYNGEE. V shed 4 bases and J 3 bases; nucleotides not matched to a gene: 5. CDR3 nucleotides: TGTGCCAGCAGCTTGGGACAGGGAGGCTACAATGAGCAGTTCTTC. It specifies CASSLGQGGYNEQFF. The variable domain in full, with the rest retrieved from reference TRBV9 and TRBJ2-1, is DSGVTQTPKHLITATGQRVTLRCSPRSGDLSVYWYQQSLDQGLQFLIQYYNGEERAKGNILERFSAQQFPDLHSELNLSSLELGDSALYFCASSLGQGGYNEQFFGPGTRLTVL.

The chain employs TRBV27 and TRBJ2-3; the D is unclear. Per germline, CDR1 MNHEY and CDR2 SMNVEV (reference sequence). Between the trimmed V and J ends, which lost 6 bases and 4 bases, there was a span of 11 bases. The CDR3 loop spans 13 amino acids. CDR3 nucleotide sequence: TGTGCCAGCAGATTCGCAGTTTCAGATACGCAGTATTTT. This codes for CASRFAVSDTQYF.

This sequence joins TRBV6-5 and TRBJ1-2; no clear D. The germline gives CDR1 MNHEY, CDR2 SVGAGI. V was clipped by 4 bases and J by 3 bases, with 9 bases between them. This CDR3 region has 13 residues. CDR3 DNA sequence: TGTGCCAGCAGTTTGGCAGGCCACTATGGCTACACCTTC. It codes for CASSLAGHYGYTF.

V usage is TRBV27 and J usage is TRBJ2-2, with TRBD2 as a possible D gene (6 bases). CDR3 size: 16 residues. The germline V gene encodes CDR1 MNHEY and CDR2 SMNVEV (reference sequence). V lost 3 bases and J lost 7, with 18 bases in between. CDR3: CASSFTGTLSSGELFF. CDR3 in DNA: TGTGCCAGCAGTTTTACCGGGACTCTATCAAGCGGGGAGCTGTTTTTT.

The rearrangement uses TRBV27 and TRBJ2-7; 10 bases line up with TRBD1. This CDR3 has 15 residues. The germline CDR1 and CDR2 sequences are MNHEY and SMNVEV (reference sequence). V was pared by 6 bases and J by 4 bases, with 9 bases of the junction left unmatched. CDR3 bases: TGTGCCAGCAGCTCTCACGGGACAGGGGAGTACGAGCAGTACTTC. Amino acids: CASSSHGTGEYEQYF.

The J gene is TRBJ2-2, the V gene TRBV5-1; a weak D match, TRBD2 (5 bases). Germline V lookup: CDR1 SGHRS, CDR2 YFSETQ. V was clipped by 0 bases and J by 4 bases, with 7 bases between them. CDR3 size: 14 residues. The CDR3 DNA follows: TGCGCCAGCAGCTTGGGGGCGGGCACCGGGGAGCTGTTTTTT. Its translation is CASSLGAGTGELFF.